This passage covers 22 T cell receptor beta chains from one sample sequenced in a study of cytomegalovirus exposure and HLA in healthy donors. Primers included in the PCR were 60 Vbeta and 13 Jbeta primers. Generated by immunoSEQ multiplex PCR, the TCRdb table keeps only in-frame clones and is missing some. Among about 120,000 clones listed, about 80% were seen once. What was sequenced was PBMCs. The origin of the receptors is a middle-aged woman in good health and CMV-seropositive.

CDR3 region: CASSSLPGQAGEQYF. CDR3 in DNA: TGTGCCAGCAGCTCGCTGCCGGGACAGGCGGGCGAGCAGTACTTC. The chain is built from TRBV5-5 and TRBJ2-7; 8 bases fit TRBD1. V dropped 3 bases and J dropped 6; count of bases not matched to a gene: 11. CDR1 SGHKS and CDR2 YYEKEE come from the germline V gene (reference sequence). The CDR3 is 15 amino acids. Based on the CDR3 plus reference TRBV5-5 and TRBJ2-7, the full variable domain is DAGVTQSPTHLIKTRGQQVTLRCSPISGHKSVSWYQQVLGQGPQFIFQYYEKEERGRGNFPDRFSARQFPNYSSELNVNALLLGDSALYLCASSSLPGQAGEQYFGPGTRLTVT.

This chain joins TRBV5-1 and TRBJ2-5, with D possibly being TRBD2 (7 bases). CDR1 is SGHRS, CDR2 YFSETQ, per germline. The ends were cut back, 4 bases at V and 1 base at J, with 14 bases in the middle. There are 15 residues in the CDR3. The CDR3 bases are TGCGCCAGCAGCGGGGGGGCCCGGGCCCAAGAGACCCAGTACTTC. As protein: CASSGGARAQETQYF.

V gene TRBV5-4 combines with J gene TRBJ2-3, with a tentative D call TRBD1 (6 bases). The germline V gene has CDR1 SGHNT and CDR2 YYREEE (reference sequence). The length of the CDR3 is 16 residues. Trimming took 0 bases from V and 1 from J, leaving 12 bases between them. DNA for the CDR3: TGTGCCAGCAGCTTGGGTGCGGCAGGGGGCACAGATACGCAGTATTTT. Encoded protein: CASSLGAAGGTDTQYF.

The chain carries TRBV30 and TRBJ2-3, with 9 positions matching TRBD2. Germline trimming cut 0 bases from V and 4 bases from J; bases unmatched to any gene: 5. This CDR3 is built from 15 residues. Looked up from germline, CDR1 is GTSNPN and CDR2 is SVGIG (reference sequence). Here the CDR3 DNA reads TGTGCCTGGAGTGTTGGCGGGGGGGCTGCAGATACGCAGTATTTT. This sequence encodes CAWSVGGGAADTQYF.

The rearrangement uses TRBV6-6 and TRBJ2-1; 9 positions agree with TRBD2. This CDR3 contains 16 residues. Germline CDR1 is MNHNY and CDR2 is SVGAGI (reference sequence). Losses at the gene ends were 6 bases for V and 6 bases for J; bases not matched to a gene: 12. The CDR3 loop reads CASSPPRGGAFNEQFF. The CDR3 nucleotides read TGTGCCAGCAGCCCCCCCCGCGGGGGGGCCTTCAATGAGCAGTTCTTC.

This clone appeared a few times. Mismatch with germline at one junction end may stem from a read error. In DNA form, the CDR3 reads TGTGCTAGCAGCTCGGGACTTAAAACCGGGGAGCTGTTTTTT. Translation gives CASSSGLKTGELFF. This chain joins TRBV7-7 and TRBJ2-2; D possibly corresponds to TRBD2 (6 bases). CDR1 is SSHAT, CDR2 FNYEAQ, per germline (reference sequence). The CDR3 contains 14 residues.

This rearrangement joins TRBV4-1 to TRBJ1-4; D perhaps matches TRBD1 (6 bases). CDR1 MGHRA and CDR2 YSYEKL come from the germline V gene. This CDR3 region has 17 residues. V was shortened by 3 bases and J by 2 bases, with 16 bases between the two germline ends. The CDR3, as DNA: TGCGCCAGCAGCCAGATTTTTGGACAGCGGACTAATGAAAAACTGTTTTTT. Amino acids: CASSQIFGQRTNEKLFF.

The chain couples TRBV19 to TRBJ1-6; D is possibly TRBD1 (5 bases). Germline V lookup: CDR1 LNHDA, CDR2 SQIVND (reference sequence). The ends were cut back, 0 bases at V and 10 bases at J, with 10 bases in the middle. CDR3 length equals 14 residues. The CDR3 reads CASSIEWGDSPLHF. In DNA form, the CDR3 reads TGTGCCAGTAGTATAGAGTGGGGGGACTCACCCCTCCACTTT.

V is TRBV5-4 and J is TRBJ1-1; 7 nucleotides agree with TRBD1. Germline-derived CDR1 and CDR2 are SGHNT and YYREEE (reference sequence). The J segment lost 1 base and the V segment lost 4 bases, leaving 4 bases of the junction unmatched. The CDR3 has 14 amino acids. The CDR3 bases are TGTGCCAGCAGCGCGGGACAGCAGAACACTGAAGCTTTCTTT. Translating gives CASSAGQQNTEAFF. Looking up the rest from reference TRBV5-4 and TRBJ1-1 gives the full variable domain: ETGVTQSPTHLIKTRGQQVTLRCSSQSGHNTVSWYQQALGQGPQFIFQYYREEENGRGNFPPRFSGLQFPNYSSELNVNALELDDSALYLCASSAGQQNTEAFFGQGTRLTVV.

V is TRBV5-4 and J is TRBJ1-1; 9 nucleotides align to TRBD1. The germline V gene has CDR1 SGHNT and CDR2 YYREEE (reference sequence). CDR3 length equals 15 residues. V gave up 4 bases and J gave up 5 bases; unmatched junction bases: 9. The CDR3 nucleotides are TGTGCCAGCAGCGGATTACAGGGGGCAATGACTGAAGCTTTCTTT. Translation: CASSGLQGAMTEAFF.

This chain joins TRBV6-6 and TRBJ1-5; 7 bases line up with TRBD1. Germline V gives CDR1 MNHNY, CDR2 SVGAGI (reference sequence). CDR3 length equals 14 residues. V trimming: 6 bases; J trimming: 7 bases; junction bases outside the gene matches: 9. CDR3: CASSFDRAGQPQHF. In DNA, the CDR3 is TGTGCCAGCAGCTTCGACAGGGCGGGGCAGCCCCAGCATTTT.

In its sample, this clone was seen once. This chain uses TRBV5-1 with TRBJ2-3; 12 nucleotides agree with TRBD2. CDR1 and CDR2 from the germline V gene are SGHRS and YFSETQ. The CDR3 contains 17 residues. V gave up 3 bases and J gave up 6 bases; unmatched junction bases: 11. The CDR3 nucleotides read TGCGCCAGCAGCTGGGGGCCGACTAGCGGGGGATCGGATACGCAGTATTTT. Protein: CASSWGPTSGGSDTQYF.

The genes are TRBV10-3 and TRBJ1-6; 8 nucleotides line up with TRBD1. With V trimmed by 4 bases and J by 10 bases, 6 bases remained unmatched. Germline CDR1 is ENHRY and CDR2 is SYGVKD. The length of the CDR3 is 14 residues. The CDR3 loop is CAISGQGAWSPLHF. The CDR3 region has the DNA TGTGCCATCAGTGGTCAGGGGGCTTGGTCACCCCTCCACTTT.

This clone has just a few counts. This rearrangement joins TRBV4-2 to TRBJ2-7; 14 positions match TRBD2. The germline V gene has CDR1 LGHNA and CDR2 YNFKEQ. Trimming removed 1 base from V and 6 bases from J; junction bases left unmatched: 5. The CDR3 covers 16 residues. In DNA, the CDR3 is TGTGCCAGCAGCCAAGGAGGGACTAGCGGGGGTCCCGAGCAGTACTTC. It translates to CASSQGGTSGGPEQYF.

V usage is TRBV18 and J usage is TRBJ2-1; D is unclear. V lost 3 bases, J lost 1 base, and 7 bases lay in between. Germline CDR1 is KGHSH and CDR2 is LQKENI. This CDR3 is built from 14 residues. The CDR3 protein is CASSPYDSYNEQFF. Written as DNA, the CDR3 is TGTGCCAGCTCACCCTACGATTCCTACAATGAGCAGTTCTTC.

This chain joins TRBV5-1 and TRBJ2-2, with TRBD1 identical over 9 bases. V dropped 3 bases and J dropped 5; count of bases not matched to a gene: 5. CDR3 size: 15 residues. Germline V gives CDR1 SGHRS, CDR2 YFSETQ. The DNA of the CDR3 is TGCGCCAGCAGCTCGACCGGGACAGGGACCGGGGAGCTGTTTTTT. Encoded protein: CASSSTGTGTGELFF.

This chain joins TRBV4-2 and TRBJ2-7, with 7 bases lining up with TRBD2. V gave up 4 bases and J gave up 0 bases; unmatched junction bases: 3. CDR1 is LGHNA, CDR2 YNFKEQ, per germline. The CDR3 length is 14 residues. CDR3 coding DNA: TGTGCCAGCAGCCCCCGCGGGGGCTCCTACGAGCAGTACTTC. It yields the protein CASSPRGGSYEQYF.

V gene TRBV18 combines with J gene TRBJ1-3; D is perhaps TRBD1 (5 bases). V gave up 0 bases and J gave up 0 bases, with 18 bases separating them. Germline CDR1 is KGHSH and CDR2 is LQKENI. This CDR3 contains 19 residues. The CDR3 DNA follows: TGTGCCAGCTCACCACCGAACTCGGGGGGACGGGGCTCTGGAAACACCATATATTTT. Amino acid sequence: CASSPPNSGGRGSGNTIYF.

The genes are TRBV10-2 and TRBJ1-2; 9 bases agree with TRBD1. J lost 2 bases, V lost 6 bases, and 10 bases had no gene match. This CDR3 has 16 residues. In germline, CDR1 is WSHSY, CDR2 SAAADI. This CDR3 reads CASSETGTGPNYGYTF. CDR3 bases: TGCGCCAGCAGCGAAACCGGGACAGGGCCCAACTATGGCTACACCTTC.

As DNA, the CDR3 is TGCGCCAGCAGCTTGGCCGGACACAGCACAGATACGCAGTATTTT. Translating it yields CASSLAGHSTDTQYF. The chain joins TRBV5-1 to TRBJ2-3, with a weak D call TRBD1 (5 bases). The CDR3 has 15 amino acids. Germline V gene sequence: CDR1 SGHRS, CDR2 YFSETQ. Trimming shortened V by 0 bases and J by 0 bases, and 8 bases separated the two germline ends. The full variable domain, completed using reference TRBV5-1 and TRBJ2-3, is KAGVTQTPRYLIKTRGQQVTLSCSPISGHRSVSWYQQTPGQGLQFLFEYFSETQRNKGNFPGRFSGRQFSNSRSEMNVSTLELGDSALYLCASSLAGHSTDTQYFGPGTRLTVL.

The chain recombines TRBV7-9 with TRBJ2-5, with 14 nucleotides matching TRBD2. The V and J ends lost 3 bases and 4 bases, in that order; junction bases with no gene match: 4. The CDR3 loop spans 16 amino acids. Germline CDR1 reads SEHNR; CDR2 reads FQNEAQ (reference sequence). The CDR3 region has the DNA TGTGCCAGCAGCTTGGAAGGGACTAGCGGGGGAGAGACCCAGTACTTC. It is translated as CASSLEGTSGGETQYF.

The chain joins TRBV7-3 to TRBJ2-7; 7 bases agree with TRBD1. Germline assignment: CDR1 SGHTA and CDR2 FQGTGA. CDR3 length: 14 residues. Trimming took 3 bases from V and 7 from J; bases not matched to a gene: 9. The CDR3 DNA is TGTGCCAGCAGCTTCGTTCAGGGGGAGAAAGAGCAGTACTTC. It codes for CASSFVQGEKEQYF.